The source of this T cell receptor (beta chain) is a study of tumour-infiltrating T cells in Burkitt lymphoma. Trimming took off 4 bases at V and 7 bases at J, with 20 bases between the two ends. Germline CDR1 is SGHTA and CDR2 is FQGNSA. The CDR3 totals 16 residues. Some clones are missing from TCRdb's copy, which holds only in-frame ones; the method was immunoSEQ multiplex PCR. The profile shows under 15,000 clones, about 31% of them singletons. The specimen sequenced was tumor tissue. The source is a human donor with diffuse large B-cell lymphoma. The gene calls are TRBV7-2 and TRBJ1-5; D perhaps matches TRBD1 (5 bases). The CDR3 spells CASSSGGVGGSQPQHF. CDR3 nucleotides: TGTGCCAGCAGCTCAGGAGGGGTTGGGGGATCACAGCCCCAGCATTTT.